Presented here are 19 T cell receptor beta chains from one specimen sequenced in a study of OX40 agonist ivuxolimab in advanced cancers. Measured with immunoSEQ multiplex PCR; TCRdb has only the in-frame clones, and not every one. The table has some 70,000 clones, roughly nine tenths seen once. Material: CD4+ or CD8+ T cells sorted from blood, obtained in a trial of the OX40 agonist ivuxolimab. The receptors shown here come from an adult with an advanced solid tumor such as melanoma, head and neck, liver or kidney cancer.

The rearrangement links TRBV28 to TRBJ1-1, with a weak D call TRBD1 (5 bases). This CDR3 is built from 14 residues. The V gene lost 2 bases and the J gene lost 0 bases, with 7 bases spanning the gap. Germline lookup yields CDR1 MDHEN and CDR2 SYDVKM. CDR3 protein: CASSLQGVNTEAFF. The CDR3 DNA reads as TGTGCCAGCAGTTTACAGGGAGTGAACACTGAAGCTTTCTTT.

In DNA, the CDR3 is TGTGCCAGCAGCTTATATAGGACAGGGAGTTACGAGACCCAGTACTTC. Translating it yields CASSLYRTGSYETQYF. V and J are TRBV11-2 and TRBJ2-5, with 8 bases fitting TRBD1. V was pared by 2 bases and J by 5 bases, with 10 bases of the junction left unmatched. Germline V gene lookup returns CDR1 SGHAT and CDR2 FQNNGV. The CDR3 contains 16 residues.

The genes are TRBV11-3 and TRBJ2-3; D may correspond to TRBD1 or TRBD2 (6 bases each). V shed 5 bases and J shed 2 bases, with 17 bases lying between them. The CDR3 has 16 amino acids. CDR1 SGHNT and CDR2 YENEEA come from the germline V gene. Written as DNA, the CDR3 is TGTGCCAGCAGCCCGTCCCAGGGGCGGGACACAGATACGCAGTATTTT. Amino acids: CASSPSQGRDTDTQYF. Full variable domain (missing parts from reference TRBV11-3 and TRBJ2-3): EAGVVQSPRYKIIEKKQPVAFWCNPISGHNTLYWYLQNLGQGPELLIRYENEEAVDDSQLPKDRFSAERLKGVDSTLKIQPAELGDSAVYLCASSPSQGRDTDTQYFGPGTRLTVL.

This chain joins TRBV7-2 and TRBJ2-7, with TRBD1 identical over 7 bases. Germline assignment: CDR1 SGHTA and CDR2 FQGNSA. The CDR3 runs to 15 residues. The V gene end was trimmed by 5 bases and the J gene end by 2 bases; junction bases not matched to a gene: 9. The CDR3 sequence is CASSQRTGSPYEQYF. The CDR3 DNA follows: TGTGCCAGCAGCCAAAGGACAGGATCGCCCTACGAGCAGTACTTC.

This clone was observed once. The rearrangement joins TRBV9 to TRBJ2-5, with a possible D match to TRBD1 (5 bases). V was pared by 3 bases and J by 7 bases, with 13 bases between. CDR3 size: 13 residues. Germline lookup yields CDR1 SGDLS and CDR2 YYNGEE. In DNA, the CDR3 is TGTGCCAGCAGCGAGTCCCGGCAGGGGACCCAGTACTTC. Its protein is CASSESRQGTQYF.

The chain combines TRBV28 with TRBJ1-1; 7 bases match TRBD1. V was pared by 6 bases and J by 6 bases, with 7 bases of the junction left unmatched. Germline CDR1 reads MDHEN; CDR2 reads SYDVKM. This CDR3 region has 13 residues. The CDR3 loop is CASSPPQGAEAFF. The CDR3 nucleotides read TGTGCCAGCAGCCCCCCGCAGGGGGCTGAAGCTTTCTTT.

The CDR3 sequence is CASSGGTSGRAGSYNEQFF. The CDR3 bases are TGTGCCAGCAGTGGGGGGACTAGCGGGAGGGCCGGCTCCTACAATGAGCAGTTCTTC. The V and J genes are TRBV2 and TRBJ2-1; 16 bases align to TRBD2. The CDR3 is made up of 19 amino acids. V shed 4 bases and J 0 bases; nucleotides not matched to a gene: 6. Germline V gene sequence: CDR1 SNHLY, CDR2 FYNNEI.

The chain uses TRBV28 and TRBJ1-2; 8 nucleotides agree with TRBD1. From germline, CDR1 is MDHEN and CDR2 SYDVKM. V gave up 3 bases and J gave up 2 bases; unmatched junction bases: 5. This CDR3 is 15 amino acids long. The CDR3 DNA reads as TGTGCCAGCAGTTTCGTGGACAGGGCGAACTATGGCTACACCTTC. It is translated as CASSFVDRANYGYTF.

The chain carries TRBV10-2 and TRBJ2-7, with TRBD1 as a possible D gene (6 bases). This CDR3 region has 16 residues. Germline CDR1 reads WSHSY; CDR2 reads SAAADI. The germline V and J ends were trimmed by 7 bases and 2 bases, with 21 bases remaining between them. The CDR3 spells CASTPGLGGQAYEQYF. CDR3 bases: TGCGCCAGCACCCCGGGTTTAGGGGGACAAGCCTACGAGCAGTACTTC.

The chain uses TRBV6-5 and TRBJ1-5; the D gene is possibly TRBD1 (5 bases). V was pared by 6 bases and J by 2 bases, with 14 bases between. The germline V gene has CDR1 MNHEY and CDR2 SVGAGI. The CDR3 is 15 residues long. The CDR3 sequence: CASRGRASGNQPQHF. The CDR3 nucleotides are TGTGCCAGCAGGGGCAGGGCTTCGGGCAATCAGCCCCAGCATTTT.

The chain employs TRBV2 and TRBJ2-3, with D unclear. This CDR3 contains 12 residues. Per the germline V gene, CDR1 is SNHLY and CDR2 is FYNNEI. Trimming pared 7 bases from V and 2 bases from J, leaving 7 bases between. This CDR3 is CASIPDTDTQYF. CDR3 nucleotides: TGTGCCAGCATACCTGACACAGATACGCAGTATTTT.

V is TRBV5-1 and J is TRBJ2-7; the match to TRBD2 covers 12 bases. With V trimmed by 3 bases and J by 3 bases, 4 bases remained unmatched. This CDR3 has 15 residues. Germline V gene lookup returns CDR1 SGHRS and CDR2 YFSETQ. The CDR3 coding sequence is TGCGCCAGCAGCTCTCGGACTAGCGGGGACTACGAGCAGTACTTC. Residues: CASSSRTSGDYEQYF. The full variable domain, its missing parts supplied by reference TRBV5-1 and TRBJ2-7, is KAGVTQTPRYLIKTRGQQVTLSCSPISGHRSVSWYQQTPGQGLQFLFEYFSETQRNKGNFPGRFSGRQFSNSRSEMNVSTLELGDSALYLCASSSRTSGDYEQYFGPGTRLTVT.

The rearrangement uses TRBV28 and TRBJ1-3, with 8 bases fitting TRBD1. Germline CDR1 reads MDHEN; CDR2 reads SYDVKM. With V trimmed by 4 bases and J by 0 bases, 8 bases remained unmatched. This CDR3 is 17 amino acids long. CDR3: CASSSGTGWSSGNTIYF. CDR3 bases: TGTGCCAGCAGTTCTGGGACAGGATGGAGCTCTGGAAACACCATATATTTT.

J is TRBJ1-2 and V is TRBV10-3, with 9 bases identical to TRBD1. The V gene's germline CDR1 is ENHRY and CDR2 SYGVKD. Trimming removed 1 base from V and 10 bases from J; junction bases left unmatched: 4. The CDR3 extends over 13 amino acids. CDR3 sequence reads: CAISEYRDRDYTF. The CDR3 DNA sequence: TGTGCCATCAGTGAGTACCGGGACAGGGACTACACCTTC.

The J gene is TRBJ2-5, the V gene TRBV5-1; 13 nucleotides match TRBD2. This CDR3 spans 17 amino acids. Germline V gene lookup returns CDR1 SGHRS and CDR2 YFSETQ. After removal of 0 bases from V and 2 bases from J, the junction contained 4 bases not matched to a gene. The CDR3 nucleotides are TGCGCCAGCAGCTTGGTCCCGGGACTAGCGGGGCAAGAGACCCAGTACTTC. This translates into CASSLVPGLAGQETQYF. Based on the CDR3 plus reference TRBV5-1 and TRBJ2-5, the full variable domain is KAGVTQTPRYLIKTRGQQVTLSCSPISGHRSVSWYQQTPGQGLQFLFEYFSETQRNKGNFPGRFSGRQFSNSRSEMNVSTLELGDSALYLCASSLVPGLAGQETQYFGPGTRLLVL.

This chain uses TRBV29-1 with TRBJ1-5, with TRBD1 as a possible D gene (6 bases). Trimming shortened V by 6 bases and J by 1 base, and 13 bases separated the two germline ends. The CDR3 runs to 14 residues. The V gene's germline CDR1 is SQVTM and CDR2 ANQGSEA. The CDR3 spells CSVAEGGSNQPQHF. Written as DNA, the CDR3 is TGCAGCGTGGCGGAGGGGGGGAGCAATCAGCCCCAGCATTTT.

CDR3 coding DNA: TGTGCCATCAGTGAGACAGGGTCGAGCTCCTACAATGAGCAGTTCTTC. This encodes CAISETGSSSYNEQFF. The chain couples TRBV10-3 to TRBJ2-1, with D possibly matching TRBD1 (6 bases). Trimming cost V 2 bases and J 0 bases, with 11 bases left between them. Germline lookup yields CDR1 ENHRY and CDR2 SYGVKD. The CDR3 spans 16 residues.

The CDR3 loop reads CASSHMISDRTETQYF. In DNA, the CDR3 is TGTGCCAGTAGCCACATGATTTCGGACAGAACAGAGACCCAGTACTTC. The chain couples TRBV19 to TRBJ2-5, with D possibly TRBD1 on 6 matching bases. This CDR3 is built from 16 residues. Germline V gene data show CDR1 as LNHDA and CDR2 as SQIVND (reference sequence). V was shortened by 6 bases and J by 4 bases, with 21 bases between the two germline ends.

The chain combines TRBV19 with TRBJ2-7, with 8 nucleotides matching TRBD2. This CDR3 region has 14 residues. Germline assignment: CDR1 LNHDA and CDR2 SQIVND (reference sequence). V gave up 6 bases and J gave up 2 bases; unmatched junction bases: 6. CDR3 sequence: CASSATSGTYEQYF. CDR3 coding DNA: TGTGCCAGTAGCGCCACTAGCGGCACCTACGAGCAGTACTTC.